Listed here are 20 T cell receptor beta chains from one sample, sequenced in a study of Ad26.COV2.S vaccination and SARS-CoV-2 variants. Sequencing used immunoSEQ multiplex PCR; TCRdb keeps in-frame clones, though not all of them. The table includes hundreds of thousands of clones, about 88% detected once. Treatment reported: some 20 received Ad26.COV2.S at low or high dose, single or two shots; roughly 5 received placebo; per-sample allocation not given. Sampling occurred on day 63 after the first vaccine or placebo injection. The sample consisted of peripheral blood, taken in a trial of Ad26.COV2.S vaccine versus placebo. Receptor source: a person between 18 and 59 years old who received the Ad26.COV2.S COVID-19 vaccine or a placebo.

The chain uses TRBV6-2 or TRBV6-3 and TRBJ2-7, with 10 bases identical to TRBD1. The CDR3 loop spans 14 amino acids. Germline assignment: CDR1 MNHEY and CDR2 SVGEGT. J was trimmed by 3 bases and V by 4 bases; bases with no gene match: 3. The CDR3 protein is CASSFGQGVYEQYF. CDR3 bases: TGTGCCAGCAGTTTTGGACAGGGGGTCTACGAGCAGTACTTC.

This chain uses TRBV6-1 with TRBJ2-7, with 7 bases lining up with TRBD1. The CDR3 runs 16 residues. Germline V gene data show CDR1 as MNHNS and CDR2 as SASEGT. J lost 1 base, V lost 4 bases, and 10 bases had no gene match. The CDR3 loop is CASSATPRDSSYEQYF. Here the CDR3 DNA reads TGTGCCAGCAGTGCCACCCCCCGGGACAGTTCCTACGAGCAGTACTTC.

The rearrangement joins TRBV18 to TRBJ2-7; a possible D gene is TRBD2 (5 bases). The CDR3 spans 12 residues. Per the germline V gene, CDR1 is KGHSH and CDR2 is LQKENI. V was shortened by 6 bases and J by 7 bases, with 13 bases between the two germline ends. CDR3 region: CASSPSSGEQYF. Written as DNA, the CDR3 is TGTGCCAGCTCTCCATCTTCGGGGGAGCAGTACTTC.

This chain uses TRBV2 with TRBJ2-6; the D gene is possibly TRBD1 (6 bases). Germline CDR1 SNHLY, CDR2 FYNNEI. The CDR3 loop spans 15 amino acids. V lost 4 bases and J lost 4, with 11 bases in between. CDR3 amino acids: CASSGQAGGANVLTF. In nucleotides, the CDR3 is TGTGCCAGCAGTGGACAGGCTGGAGGGGCCAACGTCCTGACTTTC.

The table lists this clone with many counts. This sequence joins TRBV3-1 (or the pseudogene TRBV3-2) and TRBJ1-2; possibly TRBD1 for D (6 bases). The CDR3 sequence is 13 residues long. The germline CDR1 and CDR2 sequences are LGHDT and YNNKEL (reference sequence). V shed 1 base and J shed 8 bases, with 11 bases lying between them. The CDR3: CASSQVARGGYTF. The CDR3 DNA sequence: TGTGCCAGCAGCCAAGTTGCCAGGGGAGGCTACACCTTC.

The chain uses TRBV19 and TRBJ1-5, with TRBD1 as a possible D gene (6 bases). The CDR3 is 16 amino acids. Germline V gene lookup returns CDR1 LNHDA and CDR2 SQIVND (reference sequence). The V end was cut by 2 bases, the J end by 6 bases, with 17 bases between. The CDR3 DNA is TGTGCCAGTAGTATATATATGGGGGCCAGGAGTCAGCCCCAGCATTTT. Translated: CASSIYMGARSQPQHF.

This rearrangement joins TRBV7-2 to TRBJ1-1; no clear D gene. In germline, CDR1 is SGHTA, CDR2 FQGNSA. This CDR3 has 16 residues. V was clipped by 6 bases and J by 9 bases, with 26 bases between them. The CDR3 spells CASRNTPGVRVPKAFF. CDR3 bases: TGTGCCAGCAGAAATACCCCAGGTGTCAGAGTCCCTAAAGCTTTCTTT.

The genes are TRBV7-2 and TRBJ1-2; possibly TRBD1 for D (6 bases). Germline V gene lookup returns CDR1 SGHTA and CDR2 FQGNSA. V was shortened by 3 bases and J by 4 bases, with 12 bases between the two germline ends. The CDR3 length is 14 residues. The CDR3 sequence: CASSFNREVYGYTF. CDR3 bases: TGTGCCAGCAGCTTTAACAGGGAAGTCTATGGCTACACCTTC.

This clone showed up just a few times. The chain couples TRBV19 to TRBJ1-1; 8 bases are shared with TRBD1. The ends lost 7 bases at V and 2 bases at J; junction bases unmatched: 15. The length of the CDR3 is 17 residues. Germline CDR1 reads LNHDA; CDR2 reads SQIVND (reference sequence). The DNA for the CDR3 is TGTGCCAGTAAGAGCCCCAGGGGGCAAATTGGAAACACTGAAGCTTTCTTT. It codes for CASKSPRGQIGNTEAFF. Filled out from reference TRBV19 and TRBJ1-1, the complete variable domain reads DGGITQSPKYLFRKEGQNVTLSCEQNLNHDAMYWYRQDPGQGLRLIYYSQIVNDFQKGDIAEGYSVSREKKESFPLTVTSAQKNPTAFYLCASKSPRGQIGNTEAFFGQGTRLTVV.

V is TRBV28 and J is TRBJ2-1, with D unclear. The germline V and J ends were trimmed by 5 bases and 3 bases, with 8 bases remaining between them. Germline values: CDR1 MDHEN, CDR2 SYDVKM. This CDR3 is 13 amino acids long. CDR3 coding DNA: TGTGCCAGCAGTCCTGGAGTCTACAATGAGCAGTTCTTC. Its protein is CASSPGVYNEQFF.

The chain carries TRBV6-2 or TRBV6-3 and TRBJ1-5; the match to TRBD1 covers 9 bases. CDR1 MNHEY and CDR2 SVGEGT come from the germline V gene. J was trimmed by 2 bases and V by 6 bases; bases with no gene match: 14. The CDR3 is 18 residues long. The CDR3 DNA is TGTGCCAGCAGCCGATTCGATGGGACAGGGACTGGCAATCAGCCCCAGCATTTT. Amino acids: CASSRFDGTGTGNQPQHF.

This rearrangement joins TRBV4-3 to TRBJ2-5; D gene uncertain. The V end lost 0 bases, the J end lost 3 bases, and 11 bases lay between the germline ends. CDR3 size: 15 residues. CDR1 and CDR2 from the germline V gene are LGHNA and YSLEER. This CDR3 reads CASSQDLTEEETQYF. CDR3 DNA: TGCGCCAGCAGCCAAGATTTGACGGAAGAAGAGACCCAGTACTTC.

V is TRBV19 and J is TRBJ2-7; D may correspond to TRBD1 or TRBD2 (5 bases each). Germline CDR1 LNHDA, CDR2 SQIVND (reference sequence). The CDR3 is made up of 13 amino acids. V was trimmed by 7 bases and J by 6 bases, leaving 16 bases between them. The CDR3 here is CASKDSGTREQYF. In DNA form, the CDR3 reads TGTGCCAGTAAAGACTCCGGGACCCGCGAGCAGTACTTC.

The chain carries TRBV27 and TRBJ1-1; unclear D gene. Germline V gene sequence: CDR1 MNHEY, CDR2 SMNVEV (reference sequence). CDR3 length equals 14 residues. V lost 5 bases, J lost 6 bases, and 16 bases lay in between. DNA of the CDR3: TGTGCCAGCAGTCTCCACCGAGCGAGGGCTGAAGCTTTCTTT. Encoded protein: CASSLHRARAEAFF.

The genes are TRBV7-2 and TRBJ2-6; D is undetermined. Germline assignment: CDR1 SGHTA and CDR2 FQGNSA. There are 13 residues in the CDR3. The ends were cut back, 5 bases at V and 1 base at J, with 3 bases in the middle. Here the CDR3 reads CASSESGANVLTF. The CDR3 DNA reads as TGTGCCAGCAGCGAATCTGGGGCCAACGTCCTGACTTTC.

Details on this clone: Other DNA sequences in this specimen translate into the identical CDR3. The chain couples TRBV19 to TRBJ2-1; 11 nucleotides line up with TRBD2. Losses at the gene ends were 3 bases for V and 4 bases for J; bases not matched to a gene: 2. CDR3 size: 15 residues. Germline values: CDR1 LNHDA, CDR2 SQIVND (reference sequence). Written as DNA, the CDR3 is TGTGCCAGTAGTATCGGGACTAGCGGATACAATGAGCAGTTCTTC. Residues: CASSIGTSGYNEQFF.

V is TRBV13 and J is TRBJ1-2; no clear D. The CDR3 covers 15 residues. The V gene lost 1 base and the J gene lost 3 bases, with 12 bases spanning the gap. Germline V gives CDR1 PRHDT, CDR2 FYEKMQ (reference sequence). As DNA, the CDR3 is TGTGCCAGCAGCTTAGATGGCGGGAGCTACTATGGCTACACCTTC. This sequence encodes CASSLDGGSYYGYTF.

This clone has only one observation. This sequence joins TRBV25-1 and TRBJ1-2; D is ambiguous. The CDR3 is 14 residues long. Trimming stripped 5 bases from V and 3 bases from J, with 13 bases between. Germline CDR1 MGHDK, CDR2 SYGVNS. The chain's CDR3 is CASSRGHLHYGYTF. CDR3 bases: TGTGCCAGCAGTCGAGGCCACCTCCACTATGGCTACACCTTC.

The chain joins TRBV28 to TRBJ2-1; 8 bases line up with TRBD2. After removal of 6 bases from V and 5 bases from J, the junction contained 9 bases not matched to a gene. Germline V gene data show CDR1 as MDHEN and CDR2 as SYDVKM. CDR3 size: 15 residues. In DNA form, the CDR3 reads TGTGCCAGCAGGAGACTAGCGCGTCTCGACAATGAGCAGTTCTTC. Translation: CASRRLARLDNEQFF.

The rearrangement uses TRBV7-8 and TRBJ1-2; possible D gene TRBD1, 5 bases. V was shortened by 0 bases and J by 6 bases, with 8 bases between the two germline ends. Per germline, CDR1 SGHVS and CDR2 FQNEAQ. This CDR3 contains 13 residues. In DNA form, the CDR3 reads TGTGCCAGCAGCTTAGCGGGGCAGGATGGCTACACCTTC. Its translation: CASSLAGQDGYTF.